The subject of this entry is one TCR beta chain. TCRdb's copy holds only in-frame clones and misses some; the assay was immunoSEQ multiplex PCR. The sample comprises about 250,000 clones, 88% of which are singletons, and around 0.98% rests with the top ten. This record comes from a study of blood T cell repertoires in COVID-19. As for the study in general: From the United States, Italy and Spain came samples of acute and convalescent COVID-19.

The CDR3 runs 15 residues. V lost 3 bases to trimming and J lost 0 bases, with 9 bases between them. Germline values: CDR1 KGHSH, CDR2 LQKENI. The sequence was obtained from a middle-aged woman who had recovered from COVID-19. The gene calls are TRBV18 and TRBJ1-3; TRBD1 is a possible D gene (5 bases). The sample comprised peripheral blood. This CDR3 is CASSPPTGSGNTIYF. CDR3 bases: TGTGCCAGCTCACCTCCAACAGGCTCTGGAAACACCATATATTTT.